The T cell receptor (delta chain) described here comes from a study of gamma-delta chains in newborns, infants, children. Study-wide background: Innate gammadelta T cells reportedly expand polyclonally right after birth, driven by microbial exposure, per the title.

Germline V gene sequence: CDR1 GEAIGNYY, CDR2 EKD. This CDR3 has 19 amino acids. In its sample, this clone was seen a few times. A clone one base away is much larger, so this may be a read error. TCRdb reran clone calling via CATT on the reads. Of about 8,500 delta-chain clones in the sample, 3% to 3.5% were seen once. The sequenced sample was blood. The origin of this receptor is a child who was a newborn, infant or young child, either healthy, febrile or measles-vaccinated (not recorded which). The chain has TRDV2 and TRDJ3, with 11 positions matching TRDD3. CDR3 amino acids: CACDTGGYAASLDTRQMFF. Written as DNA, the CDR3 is TGTGCCTGTGACACTGGGGGATACGCAGCATCCTTGGACACCCGACAGATGTTTTTC.